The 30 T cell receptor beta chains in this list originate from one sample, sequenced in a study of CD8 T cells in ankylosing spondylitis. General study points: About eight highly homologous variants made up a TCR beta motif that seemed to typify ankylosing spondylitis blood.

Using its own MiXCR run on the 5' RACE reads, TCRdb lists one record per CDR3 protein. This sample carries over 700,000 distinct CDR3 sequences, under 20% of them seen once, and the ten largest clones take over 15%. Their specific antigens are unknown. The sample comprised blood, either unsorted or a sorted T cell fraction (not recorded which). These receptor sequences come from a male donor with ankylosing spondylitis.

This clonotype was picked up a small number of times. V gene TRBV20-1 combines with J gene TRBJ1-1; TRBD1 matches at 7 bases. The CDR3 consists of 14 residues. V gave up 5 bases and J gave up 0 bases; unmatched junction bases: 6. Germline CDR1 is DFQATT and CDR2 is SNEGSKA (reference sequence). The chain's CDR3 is CSAYFRGMNTEAFF. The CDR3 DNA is TGCAGTGCTTACTTCAGGGGGATGAACACTGAAGCTTTCTTT.

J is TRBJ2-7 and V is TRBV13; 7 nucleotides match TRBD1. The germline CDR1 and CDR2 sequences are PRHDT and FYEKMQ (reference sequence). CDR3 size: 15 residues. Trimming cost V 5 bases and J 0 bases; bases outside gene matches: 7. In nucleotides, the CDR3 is TGTGCCAGCAGCGGCTCCGGGACAGCCTCCTACGAGCAGTACTTC. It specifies CASSGSGTASYEQYF.

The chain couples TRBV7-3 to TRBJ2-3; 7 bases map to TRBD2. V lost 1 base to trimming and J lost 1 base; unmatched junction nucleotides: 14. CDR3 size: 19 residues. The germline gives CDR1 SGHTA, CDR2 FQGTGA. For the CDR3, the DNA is TGTGCCAGCAGCTTAAGGGGGGGAACAAACTCGGACCGCACAGATACGCAGTATTTT. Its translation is CASSLRGGTNSDRTDTQYF.

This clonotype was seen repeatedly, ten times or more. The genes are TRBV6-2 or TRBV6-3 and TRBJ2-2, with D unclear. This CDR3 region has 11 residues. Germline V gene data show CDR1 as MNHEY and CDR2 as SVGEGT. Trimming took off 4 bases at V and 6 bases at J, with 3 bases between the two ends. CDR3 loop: CASSSAGELFF. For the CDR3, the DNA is TGTGCCAGCAGTTCTGCCGGGGAGCTGTTTTTT.

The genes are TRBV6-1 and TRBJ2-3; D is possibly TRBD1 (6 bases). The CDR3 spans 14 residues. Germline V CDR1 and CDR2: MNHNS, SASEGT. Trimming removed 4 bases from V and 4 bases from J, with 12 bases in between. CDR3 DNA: TGTGCCAGCAGTGCCCTACAGGGCCCAGATACGCAGTATTTT. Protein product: CASSALQGPDTQYF.

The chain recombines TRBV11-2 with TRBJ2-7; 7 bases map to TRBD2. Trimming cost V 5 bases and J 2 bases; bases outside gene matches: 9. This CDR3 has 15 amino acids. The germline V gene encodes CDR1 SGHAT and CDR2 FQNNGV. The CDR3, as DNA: TGTGCCAGCAGCCAATTGGAGCGGGACGCCTACGAGCAGTACTTC. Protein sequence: CASSQLERDAYEQYF. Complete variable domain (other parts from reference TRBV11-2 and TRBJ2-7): EAGVAQSPRYKIIEKRQSVAFWCNPISGHATLYWYQQILGQGPKLLIQFQNNGVVDDSQLPKDRFSAERLKGVDSTLKIQPAKLEDSAVYLCASSQLERDAYEQYFGPGTRLTVT.

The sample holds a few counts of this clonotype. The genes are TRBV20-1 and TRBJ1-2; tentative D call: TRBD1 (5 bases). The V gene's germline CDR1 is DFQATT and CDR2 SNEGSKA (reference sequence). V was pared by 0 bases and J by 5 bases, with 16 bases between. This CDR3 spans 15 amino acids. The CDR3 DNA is TGCAGTGCTAGAGATCTGGGCAGGTGGGGGTATGGCTACACCTTC. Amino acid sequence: CSARDLGRWGYGYTF.

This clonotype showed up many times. Written as DNA, the CDR3 is TGCAGTGCTTCGACAGGGAAAAACGAGCAGTACTTC. It yields the protein CSASTGKNEQYF. The genes are TRBV20-1 and TRBJ2-7; 7 bases match TRBD1. The CDR3 is made up of 12 amino acids. Per germline, CDR1 DFQATT and CDR2 SNEGSKA (reference sequence). V gave up 5 bases and J gave up 5 bases; unmatched junction bases: 6.

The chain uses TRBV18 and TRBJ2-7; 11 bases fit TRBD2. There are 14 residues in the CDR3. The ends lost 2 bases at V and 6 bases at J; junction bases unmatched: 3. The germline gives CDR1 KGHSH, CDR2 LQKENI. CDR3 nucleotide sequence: TGTGCCAGCTCACCAGGACTAGCGGGTGCCGAGCAGTACTTC. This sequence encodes CASSPGLAGAEQYF.

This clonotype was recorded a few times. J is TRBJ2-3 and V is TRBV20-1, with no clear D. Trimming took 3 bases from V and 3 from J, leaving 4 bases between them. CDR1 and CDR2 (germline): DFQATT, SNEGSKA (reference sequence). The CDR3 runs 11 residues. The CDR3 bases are TGCAGTGCTAGCTGGACAGATACGCAGTATTTT. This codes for CSASWTDTQYF.

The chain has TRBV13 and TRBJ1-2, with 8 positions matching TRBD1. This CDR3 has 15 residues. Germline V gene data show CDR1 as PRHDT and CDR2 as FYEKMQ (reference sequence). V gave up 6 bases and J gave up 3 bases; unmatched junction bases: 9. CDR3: CASRGRGLRDYGYTF. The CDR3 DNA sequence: TGTGCCAGCAGGGGCAGGGGGCTAAGGGACTATGGCTACACCTTC. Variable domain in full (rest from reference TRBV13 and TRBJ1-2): AAGVIQSPRHLIKEKRETATLKCYPIPRHDTVYWYQQGPGQDPQFLISFYEKMQSDKGSIPDRFSAQQFSDYHSELNMSSLELGDSALYFCASRGRGLRDYGYTFGSGTRLTVV.

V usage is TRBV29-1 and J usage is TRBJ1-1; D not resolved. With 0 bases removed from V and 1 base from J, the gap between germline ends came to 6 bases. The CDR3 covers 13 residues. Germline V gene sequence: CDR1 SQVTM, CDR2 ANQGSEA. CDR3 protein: CSVEDMENTEAFF. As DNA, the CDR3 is TGCAGCGTTGAAGATATGGAGAACACTGAAGCTTTCTTT.

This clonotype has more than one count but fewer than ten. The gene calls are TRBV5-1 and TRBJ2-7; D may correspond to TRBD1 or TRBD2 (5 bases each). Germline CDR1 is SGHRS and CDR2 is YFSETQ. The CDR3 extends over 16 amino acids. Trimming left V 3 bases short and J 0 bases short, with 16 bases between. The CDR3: CASSSARDLSSYEQYF. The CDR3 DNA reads TGCGCCAGCAGCTCTGCACGGGACCTAAGCTCCTACGAGCAGTACTTC.

CDR3 sequence: CASSFGEALHQPQHF. The CDR3 DNA sequence: TGTGCCAGCAGTTTTGGGGAGGCCCTCCATCAGCCCCAGCATTTT. The rearrangement uses TRBV12-3 or TRBV12-4 and TRBJ1-5; no firm D call. V shed 3 bases and J shed 5 bases, with 14 bases lying between them. CDR3 size: 15 residues.

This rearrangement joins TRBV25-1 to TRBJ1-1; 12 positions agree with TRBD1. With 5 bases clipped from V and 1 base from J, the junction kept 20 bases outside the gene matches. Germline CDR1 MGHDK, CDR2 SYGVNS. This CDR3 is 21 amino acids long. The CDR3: CASSTNSGTGGAYRKNTEAFF. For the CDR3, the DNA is TGTGCCAGCAGTACAAACTCCGGGACAGGGGGCGCGTACCGGAAGAACACTGAAGCTTTCTTT.

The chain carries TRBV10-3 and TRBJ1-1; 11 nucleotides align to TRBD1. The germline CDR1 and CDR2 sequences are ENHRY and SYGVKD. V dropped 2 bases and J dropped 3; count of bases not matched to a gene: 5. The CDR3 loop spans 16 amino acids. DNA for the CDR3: TGTGCCATCAGTGAGGGACAGGGGGCGCGGGACACTGAAGCTTTCTTT. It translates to CAISEGQGARDTEAFF.

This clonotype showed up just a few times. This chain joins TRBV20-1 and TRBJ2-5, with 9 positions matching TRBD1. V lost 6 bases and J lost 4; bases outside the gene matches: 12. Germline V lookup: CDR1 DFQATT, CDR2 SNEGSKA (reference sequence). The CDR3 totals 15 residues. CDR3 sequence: CSATPLGQGRETQYF. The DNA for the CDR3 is TGCAGTGCGACGCCCCTGGGACAGGGCAGAGAGACCCAGTACTTC.

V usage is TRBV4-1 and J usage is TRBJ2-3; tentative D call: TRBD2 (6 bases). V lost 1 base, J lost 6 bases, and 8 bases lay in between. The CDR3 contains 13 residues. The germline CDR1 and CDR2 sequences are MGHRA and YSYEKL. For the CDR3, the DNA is TGCGCCAGCAGCCAAGGGGAGGAGGATACGCAGTATTTT. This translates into CASSQGEEDTQYF.

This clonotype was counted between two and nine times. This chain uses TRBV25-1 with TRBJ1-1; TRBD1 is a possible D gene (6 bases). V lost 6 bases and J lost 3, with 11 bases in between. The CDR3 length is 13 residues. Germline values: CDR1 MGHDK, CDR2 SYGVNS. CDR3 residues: CASRRGVDTEAFF. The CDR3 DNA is TGTGCCAGCAGGAGGGGGGTGGACACTGAAGCTTTCTTT.

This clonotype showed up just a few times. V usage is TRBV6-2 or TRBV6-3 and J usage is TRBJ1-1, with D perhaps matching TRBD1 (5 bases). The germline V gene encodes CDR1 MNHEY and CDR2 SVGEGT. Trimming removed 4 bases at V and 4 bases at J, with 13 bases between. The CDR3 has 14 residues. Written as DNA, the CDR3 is TGTGCCAGCAGTTCGGGGGGAAAGGCCACTGAAGCTTTCTTT. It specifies CASSSGGKATEAFF.

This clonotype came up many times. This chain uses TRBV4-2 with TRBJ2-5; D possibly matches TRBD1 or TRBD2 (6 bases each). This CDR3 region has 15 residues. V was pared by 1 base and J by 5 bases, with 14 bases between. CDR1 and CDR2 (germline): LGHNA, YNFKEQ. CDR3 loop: CASSQVTGAYETQYF. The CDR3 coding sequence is TGTGCCAGCAGCCAAGTCACGGGGGCTTACGAGACCCAGTACTTC.

CDR3 protein: CASSQRGGTEAFF. For the CDR3, the DNA is TGCGCCAGCAGCCAGAGAGGGGGCACTGAAGCTTTCTTT. The chain carries TRBV5-1 and TRBJ1-1; a weak D match, TRBD1 (6 bases). The CDR3 is 13 amino acids. Germline V gives CDR1 SGHRS, CDR2 YFSETQ. Trimming pared 4 bases from V and 4 bases from J, leaving 11 bases between.

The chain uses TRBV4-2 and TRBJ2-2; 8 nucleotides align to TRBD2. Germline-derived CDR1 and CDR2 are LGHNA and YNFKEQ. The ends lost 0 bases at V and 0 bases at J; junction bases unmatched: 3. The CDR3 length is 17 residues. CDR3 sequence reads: CASSQERGATNTGELFF. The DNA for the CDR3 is TGTGCCAGCAGCCAAGAGCGGGGGGCCACGAACACCGGGGAGCTGTTTTTT.

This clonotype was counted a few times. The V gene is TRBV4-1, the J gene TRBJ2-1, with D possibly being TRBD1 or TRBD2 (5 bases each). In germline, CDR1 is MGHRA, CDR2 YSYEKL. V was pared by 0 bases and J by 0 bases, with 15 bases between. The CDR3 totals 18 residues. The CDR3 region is CASSQEVFRGSSYNEQFF. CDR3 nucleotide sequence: TGCGCCAGCAGCCAAGAAGTTTTCCGGGGCAGCTCCTACAATGAGCAGTTCTTC.

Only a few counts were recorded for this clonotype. The CDR3 bases are TGTGCCAGTAGTATAGACAGTGCGGGAGGCTACTACAATGAGCAGTTCTTC. It specifies CASSIDSAGGYYNEQFF. V gene TRBV19 combines with J gene TRBJ2-1; 8 nucleotides agree with TRBD2. The CDR3 consists of 17 residues. Trimming cost V 0 bases and J 3 bases; bases outside gene matches: 7. Germline V CDR1 and CDR2: LNHDA, SQIVND (reference sequence).

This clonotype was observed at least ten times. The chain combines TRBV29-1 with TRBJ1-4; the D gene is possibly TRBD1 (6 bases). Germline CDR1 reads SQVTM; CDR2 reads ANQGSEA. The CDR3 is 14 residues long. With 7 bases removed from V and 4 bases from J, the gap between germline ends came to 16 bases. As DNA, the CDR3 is TGCAGCGCCGAACTAACAGGGCGTAATGAAAAACTGTTTTTT. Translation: CSAELTGRNEKLFF. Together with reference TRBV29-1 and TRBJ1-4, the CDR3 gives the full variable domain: SAVISQKPSRDICQRGTSLTIQCQVDSQVTMMFWYRQQPGQSLTLIATANQGSEATYESGFVIDKFPISRPNLTFSTLTVSNMSPEDSSIYLCSAELTGRNEKLFFGSGTQLSVL.

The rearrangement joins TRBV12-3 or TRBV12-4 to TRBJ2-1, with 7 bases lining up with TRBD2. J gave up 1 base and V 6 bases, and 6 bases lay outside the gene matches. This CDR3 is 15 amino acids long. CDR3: CASRSGGISYNEQFF. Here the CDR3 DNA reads TGTGCCAGCAGGTCGGGGGGAATATCCTACAATGAGCAGTTCTTC.

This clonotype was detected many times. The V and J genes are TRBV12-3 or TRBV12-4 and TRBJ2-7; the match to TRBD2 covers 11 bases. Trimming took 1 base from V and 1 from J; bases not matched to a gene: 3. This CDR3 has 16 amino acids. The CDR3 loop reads CASSLGLAGGSYEQYF. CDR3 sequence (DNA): TGTGCCAGCAGTTTAGGGCTAGCGGGAGGTTCCTACGAGCAGTACTTC.

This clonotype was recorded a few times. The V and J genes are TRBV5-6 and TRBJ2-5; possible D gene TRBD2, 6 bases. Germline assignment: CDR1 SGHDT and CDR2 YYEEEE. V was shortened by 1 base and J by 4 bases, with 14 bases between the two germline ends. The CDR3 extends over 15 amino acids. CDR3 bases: TGTGCCAGCAGCTTGATGGAGGGGCGGGTAGAGACCCAGTACTTC. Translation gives CASSLMEGRVETQYF.

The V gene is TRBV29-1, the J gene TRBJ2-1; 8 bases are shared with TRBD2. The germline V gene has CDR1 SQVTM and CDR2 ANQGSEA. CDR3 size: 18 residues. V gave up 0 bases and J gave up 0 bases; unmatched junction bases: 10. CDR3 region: CSVEDLELAVSSYNEQFF. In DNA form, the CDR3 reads TGCAGCGTTGAAGATTTGGAACTAGCGGTGAGCTCCTACAATGAGCAGTTCTTC.